Below, one TCR beta chain is given with its context. Antigen specificity is unknown. This entry comes from a study of shared clonotypes between healthy human individuals. Study-wide results and limits: Lower generation probabilities were found for non-shared clonotypes than for those shared by all four donors.

CD45RO-negative CD8 cells positively selected for CCR7 made up the naive population, which excluded terminally differentiated effector memory CD45RA+ cells. The V end lost 5 bases, the J end lost 6 bases, and 8 bases lay between the germline ends. CDR1 and CDR2 from the germline V gene are LNHNV and YYDKDF (reference sequence). The CDR3 spans 11 residues. Sequenced by immunoSEQ multiplex PCR; TCRdb stores in-frame clones only, minus some. The table lists roughly 590,000 clones, roughly 95% of them singletons. The sample comprised naive CD8+ T cells sorted from blood. The source is a woman aged 25 to 39 in good health. The V and J genes are TRBV15 and TRBJ2-7; no reliable D call. The CDR3 sequence: CATSATSEQYF. CDR3 DNA: TGTGCCACCAGCGCGACTTCCGAGCAGTACTTC.